Listed below are T cell receptor beta chains from one sample, sequenced in a study. Generated by immunoSEQ multiplex PCR, the TCRdb table keeps only in-frame clones and is missing some. The sample records under 65,000 clones, approximately 95% being singletons. Material: PBMCs. These receptors all stem from a middle-aged man with rheumatoid arthritis. The conserved cysteine and the conserved F or W are not part of the CDR3 here.

V gene	J gene	CDR3 protein
TRBV5-1	TRBJ2-6	ASSPTEGPTSGANVLT
TRBV28	TRBJ2-3	ASLPSAGGLLQLTDTQY
TRBV19	TRBJ1-5	ASTDRGPLYSNQPQH
TRBV6-1	TRBJ1-2	ASSETGDYGYT
TRBV2	TRBJ2-7	ASVSTTSGLVEQY
TRBV30	TRBJ1-1	AWSFLDREGTAF
TRBV27	TRBJ1-1	ASPKPPEGNTEAF
TRBV12-3/TRBV12-4	TRBJ1-1	ASSWGTEAF
TRBV12-3/TRBV12-4	TRBJ2-2	ASRLTATGELF
TRBV9	TRBJ1-2	ASSTPGMGGGYT
TRBV6-2/TRBV6-3	TRBJ2-3	ASSPRWTGALTDTQY
TRBV2	TRBJ2-1	ASKAFSGGQENEQF
TRBV7-2	TRBJ2-2	ASSLLPTGQAGAGELF
TRBV11-3	TRBJ2-3	ASSLGFGQGTDTQY
TRBV7-9	TRBJ2-2	ASSSNTGELF
TRBV5-1	TRBJ1-1	ASSLEGQGNTEAF
TRBV7-3	TRBJ1-1	ASSRGHNTEAF
TRBV5-1	TRBJ2-1	ASSGLAKGGFYNEQF
TRBV6-5	TRBJ1-5	ASSSTGGQPQH
TRBV29-1	TRBJ2-1	SVEIVTQF
TRBV6-5	TRBJ2-7	ASSYARASYEQY
TRBV4-1	TRBJ2-5	ASSHRLAGETQY
TRBV6-5	TRBJ1-1	ASSYVGQGSEAF
TRBV30	TRBJ2-7	ASPGLSRYEQY
TRBV9	TRBJ1-1	ASSSGQMNTEAF
TRBV14	TRBJ2-1	ASSQGAFYNEQF
TRBV27	TRBJ2-7	ASSLAGGYEQY
TRBV6-6	TRBJ1-3	ASSFDHSNGNTIY
TRBV7-3	TRBJ2-5	ASSLSVVRQETQY
TRBV30	TRBJ1-3	AWSPASGNTIY
TRBV6-6	TRBJ2-1	ASGPNEQF
TRBV18	TRBJ1-1	ASSPPGGRTNTEAF
TRBV6-1	TRBJ2-1	ASSGRLAGKYNEQF
TRBV7-9	TRBJ1-2	ASSPTTGPGYGYT
TRBV14	TRBJ2-3	ASSQGGTVGTDTQY
TRBV6-5	TRBJ1-5	ASSAREGTKAQH
TRBV7-3	TRBJ1-1	ASSPGLNTEAF
TRBV7-3	TRBJ2-5	ASSYEGGGTQY
TRBV6-6	TRBJ2-5	ASSTDRGGETQY
TRBV18	TRBJ2-7	ASSPIGQGEQY
TRBV6-5	TRBJ1-2	ASSTQGWSGYT
TRBV5-1	TRBJ1-2	ASSLAEVGGYT
TRBV30	TRBJ2-5	AWSGFAQETQY
TRBV15	TRBJ2-1	ATSRDGGSYNEQF
TRBV9	TRBJ2-1	ASSAAGAGGGNEQF
TRBV28	TRBJ2-7	ASSSRQGAGEQY
TRBV5-1	TRBJ1-1	ASSLGQTFEAF
TRBV5-3	TRBJ2-7	ARSLADSGGYHYEQY
TRBV7-9	TRBJ1-5	ASSPTPGQPQH
TRBV9	TRBJ2-2	ASSPLPRLAGANTGELF
TRBV4-1	TRBJ2-7	ASSQGEGRGGEQY
TRBV6-5	TRBJ2-5	ASTEVYQETQY
TRBV5-5	TRBJ2-1	ASSFLVPQNNEQF
TRBV27	TRBJ1-2	ASSLSRVSIYGYT
TRBV7-2	TRBJ1-6	ASSSGDPNSPLH
TRBV5-5	TRBJ2-2	ASSRAGGTNTGELF
TRBV6-2/TRBV6-3	TRBJ1-4	ASSYSLTGTEDNEKLF
TRBV3-1/TRBV3-2	TRBJ2-5	ASSQFTGLDVETQY